These 21 T cell receptor beta chains came from one sample sequenced in a study of blood T cell repertoires in COVID-19. Repertoires were generated with immunoSEQ multiplex PCR, while TCRdb's copy carries only in-frame clones and drops some. Of 70,000 or so clones listed, 80% to 90% are singletons. Sequencing input: peripheral blood. Source of these receptors: a woman between 18 and 29 years old with acute or convalescent COVID-19.

This chain connects TRBV5-8 to TRBJ2-7; 7 nucleotides agree with TRBD1. Trimming removed 0 bases from V and 2 bases from J; junction bases left unmatched: 5. Germline V gene data show CDR1 as SGHTS and CDR2 as YDEGEE. The CDR3 length is 15 residues. CDR3 DNA sequence: TGTGCCAGCAGCTTGGCCCCTGGGACAGCCTACGAGCAGTACTTC. This codes for CASSLAPGTAYEQYF.

J is TRBJ2-2 and V is TRBV7-8, with TRBD1 matching 9 bases. V dropped 7 bases and J dropped 6; count of bases not matched to a gene: 6. The CDR3 totals 14 residues. Germline CDR1 is SGHVS and CDR2 is FQNEAQ. The CDR3 region is CASTRDRESGELFF. DNA for the CDR3: TGTGCCAGCACCAGGGACAGGGAATCCGGGGAGCTGTTTTTT. The full variable domain, its missing parts supplied by reference TRBV7-8 and TRBJ2-2, is GAGVSQSPRYKVAKRGQDVALRCDPISGHVSLFWYQQALGQGPEFLTYFQNEAQLDKSGLPSDRFFAERPEGSVSTLKIQRTQQEDSAVYLCASTRDRESGELFFGEGSRLTVL.

The gene calls are TRBV18 and TRBJ1-1, with D possibly being TRBD1 (5 bases). The CDR3 covers 14 residues. Germline assignment: CDR1 KGHSH and CDR2 LQKENI. The germline V and J ends were trimmed by 3 bases and 4 bases, with 12 bases remaining between them. CDR3 DNA sequence: TGTGCCAGCTCACCGCGCAGGGAGGGCACTGAAGCTTTCTTT. Its protein product is CASSPRREGTEAFF. Combining the CDR3 with reference TRBV18 and TRBJ1-1 gives the whole variable domain NAGVMQNPRHLVRRRGQEARLRCSPMKGHSHVYWYRQLPEEGLKFMVYLQKENIIDESGMPKERFSAEFPKEGPSILRIQQVVRGDSAAYFCASSPRREGTEAFFGQGTRLTVV.

CDR3 region: CASSGPDRTYGYTF. CDR3 coding DNA: TGTGCCAGCAGTGGCCCAGACAGGACCTATGGCTACACCTTC. The gene calls are TRBV6-1 and TRBJ1-2, with D tentatively TRBD1 (6 bases). V gave up 4 bases and J gave up 4 bases, with 13 bases separating them. This CDR3 contains 14 residues. Germline loops: CDR1 MNHNS, CDR2 SASEGT.

The V gene is TRBV6-1, the J gene TRBJ1-2, with D unclear. V lost 3 bases to trimming and J lost 4 bases, with 9 bases between them. Germline loops: CDR1 MNHNS, CDR2 SASEGT. CDR3 size: 13 residues. CDR3 sequence: CASSDLAGYGYTF. The CDR3 nucleotides read TGTGCCAGCAGTGATCTTGCAGGCTATGGCTACACCTTC.

The chain uses TRBV2 and TRBJ2-3, with D perhaps TRBD1 (5 bases). The CDR3 is 15 residues long. CDR1 and CDR2 (germline): SNHLY, FYNNEI. V was clipped by 3 bases and J by 2 bases, with 12 bases between them. CDR3 in DNA: TGTGCCAGCAGTGAGGGGCGGTCATACACAGATACGCAGTATTTT. It translates to CASSEGRSYTDTQYF.

The V and J genes are TRBV5-1 and TRBJ1-1, with D possibly matching TRBD1 (5 bases). CDR3 length: 17 amino acids. V shed 4 bases and J shed 0 bases, with 19 bases lying between them. The germline gives CDR1 SGHRS, CDR2 YFSETQ. CDR3 nucleotide sequence: TGCGCCAGCAGCCCAATACAGGCGAGCACTTTGAACACTGAAGCTTTCTTT. As protein: CASSPIQASTLNTEAFF.

The genes are TRBV30 and TRBJ2-1; tentative D call: TRBD2 (6 bases). The V gene lost 0 bases and the J gene lost 2 bases, with 11 bases spanning the gap. The CDR3 sequence is 15 residues long. Germline V lookup: CDR1 GTSNPN, CDR2 SVGIG (reference sequence). The CDR3 nucleotides read TGTGCCTGGAGTGTTGGGGGACTTCCCTACAATGAGCAGTTCTTC. It translates to CAWSVGGLPYNEQFF. Looking up the rest from reference TRBV30 and TRBJ2-1 gives the full variable domain: SQTIHQWPATLVQPVGSPLSLECTVEGTSNPNLYWYRQAAGRGLQLLFYSVGIGQISSEVPQNLSASRPQDRQFILSSKKLLLSDSGFYLCAWSVGGLPYNEQFFGPGTRLTVL.

The chain couples TRBV7-9 to TRBJ1-4, with TRBD1 as a possible D gene (5 bases). CDR1 and CDR2 (germline): SEHNR, FQNEAQ (reference sequence). Trimming took 4 bases from V and 5 from J, leaving 17 bases between them. The CDR3 totals 16 residues. The CDR3 DNA reads as TGTGCCAGCAGCTCCCCTGGGGGGGGACTGAATGAAAAACTGTTTTTT. Amino acids: CASSSPGGGLNEKLFF.

CDR3 bases: TGTGCCAGCAGCGTAGTCAGGGGTGGTACTGAAGCTTTCTTT. Amino acid sequence: CASSVVRGGTEAFF. The J gene is TRBJ1-1, the V gene TRBV9; D is perhaps TRBD1 (6 bases). In germline, CDR1 is SGDLS, CDR2 YYNGEE. Trimming removed 0 bases from V and 5 bases from J, with 11 bases in between. This CDR3 is 14 amino acids long.

This chain links TRBV19 with TRBJ1-4, with D possibly matching TRBD1 (5 bases). With 1 base removed from V and 6 bases from J, the gap between germline ends came to 12 bases. Germline CDR1 is LNHDA and CDR2 is SQIVND (reference sequence). This CDR3 comprises 15 residues. The CDR3 spells CASSIVSGEHEKLFF. Written as DNA, the CDR3 is TGTGCCAGTAGTATAGTGTCGGGGGAGCATGAAAAACTGTTTTTT.

A few counts support this clone. The rearrangement links TRBV6-5 to TRBJ1-6, with D possibly TRBD1 on 6 matching bases. The germline V gene encodes CDR1 MNHEY and CDR2 SVGAGI. This CDR3 is 15 amino acids long. With 6 bases removed from V and 13 bases from J, the gap between germline ends came to 22 bases. The CDR3 coding sequence is TGTGCCAGCAGAGAGGTCCCAGGGACATTAAATCCCCTCCACTTT. Residues: CASREVPGTLNPLHF.

V and J are TRBV5-4 and TRBJ1-2; TRBD1 might be the D (6 bases). Germline-derived CDR1 and CDR2 are SGHNT and YYREEE (reference sequence). The CDR3 extends over 14 amino acids. V dropped 4 bases and J dropped 2 bases, with 12 bases sitting between them. In DNA, the CDR3 is TGTGCCAGCAGCATAGAACAGGGAAACTATGGCTACACCTTC. Its translation is CASSIEQGNYGYTF.

This chain connects TRBV6-5 to TRBJ1-1, with 7 bases lining up with TRBD1. Germline V gene sequence: CDR1 MNHEY, CDR2 SVGAGI. This CDR3 contains 13 residues. The V and J ends lost 2 bases and 5 bases, in that order; junction bases with no gene match: 2. CDR3 in amino acids: CASSYHRGTEAFF. CDR3 nucleotides: TGTGCCAGCAGTTACCACAGGGGAACTGAAGCTTTCTTT.

This clone has just a few counts. This chain uses TRBV5-1 with TRBJ2-6, with D perhaps matching TRBD1 (5 bases). With 4 bases removed from V and 0 bases from J, the gap between germline ends came to 20 bases. This CDR3 has 19 residues. Germline assignment: CDR1 SGHRS and CDR2 YFSETQ. The CDR3 protein is CASSPRETAYRSGANVLTF. The CDR3 nucleotides are TGCGCCAGCAGCCCCCGCGAGACAGCGTACCGCTCTGGGGCCAACGTCCTGACTTTC.

This sequence joins TRBV7-8 and TRBJ1-1, with 8 bases aligning to TRBD1. Germline V gene lookup returns CDR1 SGHVS and CDR2 FQNEAQ. CDR3 length: 15 amino acids. V shed 4 bases, J shed 1 base, and the junction held 5 bases outside the gene matches. Here the CDR3 reads CASSSLDRANTEAFF. The CDR3 DNA follows: TGTGCCAGCAGCTCCCTGGACAGGGCGAACACTGAAGCTTTCTTT.

The V call is TRBV15, the J call TRBJ1-4, with D maybe TRBD1 (6 bases). The CDR3 sequence is 17 residues long. CDR1 and CDR2 (germline): LNHNV, YYDKDF (reference sequence). Trimming stripped 6 bases from V and 2 bases from J, with 19 bases between. CDR3 nucleotides: TGTGCCACCAGTCATACGAGCCTGGGGGCGACTAATGAAAAACTGTTTTTT. As protein: CATSHTSLGATNEKLFF.

The V and J genes are TRBV27 and TRBJ1-5; D is unclear. Germline V gene lookup returns CDR1 MNHEY and CDR2 SMNVEV (reference sequence). This CDR3 has 16 amino acids. V was clipped by 5 bases and J by 1 base, with 15 bases between them. DNA of the CDR3: TGTGCCAGCAGTCCCGCAGGCGGGTGGAGCAATCAGCCCCAGCATTTT. Protein product: CASSPAGGWSNQPQHF.

The V call is TRBV29-1, the J call TRBJ2-3; unclear D gene. Germline V gene lookup returns CDR1 SQVTM and CDR2 ANQGSEA. The CDR3 consists of 14 residues. The V and J ends lost 7 bases and 2 bases respectively, with 16 bases between them. The CDR3 DNA reads TGCAGCGCCTCAATGCCAGTGCACACAGATACGCAGTATTTT. It encodes CSASMPVHTDTQYF.

The J gene is TRBJ2-1, the V gene TRBV30; D possibly corresponds to TRBD2 (5 bases). Germline-derived CDR1 and CDR2 are GTSNPN and SVGIG (reference sequence). Trimming removed 4 bases at V and 8 bases at J, with 21 bases between. The CDR3 spans 15 residues. The CDR3: CAWTPEGTLGDEQFF. The CDR3 nucleotides read TGTGCCTGGACCCCAGAGGGCACACTTGGCGATGAGCAGTTCTTC. Variable domain in full (rest from reference TRBV30 and TRBJ2-1): SQTIHQWPATLVQPVGSPLSLECTVEGTSNPNLYWYRQAAGRGLQLLFYSVGIGQISSEVPQNLSASRPQDRQFILSSKKLLLSDSGFYLCAWTPEGTLGDEQFFGPGTRLTVL.

The rearrangement joins TRBV28 to TRBJ1-5; 9 bases are a match to TRBD1. The germline V gene encodes CDR1 MDHEN and CDR2 SYDVKM. The V gene end was trimmed by 3 bases and the J gene end by 6 bases; junction bases not matched to a gene: 9. The CDR3 runs 16 residues. For the CDR3, the DNA is TGTGCCAGCAGTTTGGCCGGGACAGGGTTCCCTCAGCCCCAGCATTTT. This sequence encodes CASSLAGTGFPQPQHF.